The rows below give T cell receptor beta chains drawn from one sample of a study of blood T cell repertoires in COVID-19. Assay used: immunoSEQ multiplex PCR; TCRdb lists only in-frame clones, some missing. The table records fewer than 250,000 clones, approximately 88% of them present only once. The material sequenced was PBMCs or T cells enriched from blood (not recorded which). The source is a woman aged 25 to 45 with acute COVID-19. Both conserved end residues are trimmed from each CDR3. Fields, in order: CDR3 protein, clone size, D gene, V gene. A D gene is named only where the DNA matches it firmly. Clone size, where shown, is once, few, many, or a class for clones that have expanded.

CDR3 protein: ASSQPYSGTGGIETQY; clone size: once; D gene: TRBD1; V gene: TRBV3-1/TRBV3-2
CDR3 protein: ASSQGTRGNEKLF; clone size: .; D gene: .; V gene: TRBV14
CDR3 protein: ASSLNPYRGGNTIY; clone size: .; D gene: TRBD1; V gene: TRBV11-2
CDR3 protein: ASSLDTRPVEAF; clone size: .; D gene: .; V gene: TRBV7-9
CDR3 protein: ASSLATGTGDYNEQF; clone size: .; D gene: TRBD1; V gene: TRBV7-6
CDR3 protein: ASSPGQGGYNEQF; clone size: .; D gene: TRBD1; V gene: TRBV5-6
CDR3 protein: ASSQAGSGEAF; clone size: .; D gene: .; V gene: TRBV3-1/TRBV3-2
CDR3 protein: ASSPVAGGAYNEQF; clone size: .; D gene: TRBD2; V gene: TRBV5-6
CDR3 protein: ASSPTGRNYGYT; clone size: .; D gene: TRBD1; V gene: TRBV4-1
CDR3 protein: ASSLVYTGELF; clone size: .; D gene: .; V gene: TRBV7-2
CDR3 protein: AIKGLANEQF; clone size: .; D gene: TRBD2; V gene: TRBV10-3
CDR3 protein: ASSPSRVSLPAGGEQY; clone size: few; D gene: TRBD2; V gene: TRBV4-1
CDR3 protein: ASSTPDRGASSYNEQF; clone size: .; D gene: .; V gene: TRBV19
CDR3 protein: SASLAGETQY; clone size: .; D gene: TRBD2; V gene: TRBV20-1
CDR3 protein: AISGQAYNSPLH; clone size: .; D gene: .; V gene: TRBV10-3
CDR3 protein: ASHRDSSTYEQY; clone size: .; D gene: TRBD1; V gene: TRBV2
CDR3 protein: ASSLALGGGPGTQY; clone size: .; D gene: TRBD2; V gene: TRBV11-3